The TCR beta chain under discussion was sequenced for a study of blood T cell repertoires in COVID-19. Study-level background: COVID-19 samples, acute and convalescent, were from the United States, Italy and Spain. Sources were T cells, B-cell-depleted T cells, or PBMCs; the material itself was cDNA or gDNA.

The CDR3 contains 17 residues. Germline V gene lookup returns CDR1 LNHDA and CDR2 SQIVND (reference sequence). With respect to this clone: Sequence at one end of the junction differs from germline and may be a read error.

In the authors' workflow: Reference gene primer amplification gave estimated nucleated cell counts. Generated by immunoSEQ multiplex PCR, the TCRdb table keeps only in-frame clones and is missing some. V and J calls and clone size are given by that table; D and trimming were obtained from the DNA. Here the sample spans approximately 140,000 clones, roughly four fifths being singletons. This receptor was identified in a human donor in a cohort sampled during active COVID-19. The genes are TRBV19 and TRBJ2-2, with a tentative D call TRBD2 (6 bases). Sequences were obtained from peripheral blood. In DNA, the CDR3 is TGTGCCGGTAGCGGCGGGGCCAACCCTCGGGACACCGGGGAGCTGTTTTTT. As protein: CAGSGGANPRDTGELFF.